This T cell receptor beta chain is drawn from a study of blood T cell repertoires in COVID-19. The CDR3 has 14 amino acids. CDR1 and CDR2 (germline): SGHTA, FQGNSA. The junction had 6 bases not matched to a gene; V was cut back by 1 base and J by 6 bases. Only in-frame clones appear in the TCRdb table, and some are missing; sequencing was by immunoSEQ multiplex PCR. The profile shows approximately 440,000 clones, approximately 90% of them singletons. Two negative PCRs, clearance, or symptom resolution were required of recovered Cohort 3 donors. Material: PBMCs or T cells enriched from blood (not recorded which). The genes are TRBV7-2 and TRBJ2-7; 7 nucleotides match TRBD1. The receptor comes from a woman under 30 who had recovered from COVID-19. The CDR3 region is CASSLETGSLEQYF. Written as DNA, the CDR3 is TGTGCCAGCAGCTTAGAGACAGGGTCTCTCGAGCAGTACTTC.